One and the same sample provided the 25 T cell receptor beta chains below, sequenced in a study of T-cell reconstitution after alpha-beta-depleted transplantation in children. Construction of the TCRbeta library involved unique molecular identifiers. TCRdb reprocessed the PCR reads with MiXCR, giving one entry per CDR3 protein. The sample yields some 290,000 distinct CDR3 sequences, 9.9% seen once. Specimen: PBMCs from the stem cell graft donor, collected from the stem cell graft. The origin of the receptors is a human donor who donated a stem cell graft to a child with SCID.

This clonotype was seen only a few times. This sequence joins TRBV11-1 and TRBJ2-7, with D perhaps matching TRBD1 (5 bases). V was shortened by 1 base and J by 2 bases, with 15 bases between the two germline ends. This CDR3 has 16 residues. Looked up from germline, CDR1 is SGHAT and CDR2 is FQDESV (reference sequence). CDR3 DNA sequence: TGTGCCAGCAGCTTAGAAGCGACAGCAACAACCTACGAGCAGTACTTC. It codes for CASSLEATATTYEQYF.

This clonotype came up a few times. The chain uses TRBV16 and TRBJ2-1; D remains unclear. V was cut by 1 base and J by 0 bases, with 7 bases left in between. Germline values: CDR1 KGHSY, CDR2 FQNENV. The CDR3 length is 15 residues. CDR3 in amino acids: CASSQYVSSYNEQFF. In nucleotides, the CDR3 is TGTGCCAGCAGCCAATACGTTAGCTCCTACAATGAGCAGTTCTTC.

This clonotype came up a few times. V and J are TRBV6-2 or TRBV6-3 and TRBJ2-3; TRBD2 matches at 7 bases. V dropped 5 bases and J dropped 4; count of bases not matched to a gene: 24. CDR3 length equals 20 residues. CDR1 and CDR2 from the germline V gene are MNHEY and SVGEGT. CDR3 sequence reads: CASSLLRQAGLRGLADTQYF. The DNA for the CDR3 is TGTGCCAGCAGTCTACTACGACAAGCGGGACTACGAGGGCTTGCAGATACGCAGTATTTT.

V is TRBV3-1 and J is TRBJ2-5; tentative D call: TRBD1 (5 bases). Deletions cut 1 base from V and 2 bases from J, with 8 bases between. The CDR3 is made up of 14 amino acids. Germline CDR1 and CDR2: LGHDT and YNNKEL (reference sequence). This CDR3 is CASSQVDSQETQYF. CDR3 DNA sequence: TGTGCCAGCAGCCAAGTTGACAGTCAAGAGACCCAGTACTTC.

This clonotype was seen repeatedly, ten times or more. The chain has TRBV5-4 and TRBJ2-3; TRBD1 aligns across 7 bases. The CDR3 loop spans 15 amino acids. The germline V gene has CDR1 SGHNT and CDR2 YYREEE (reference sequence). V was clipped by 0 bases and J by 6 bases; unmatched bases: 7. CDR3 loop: CASSLGPGQRDTQYF. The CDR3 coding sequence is TGTGCCAGCAGCTTGGGTCCGGGACAGAGGGATACGCAGTATTTT.

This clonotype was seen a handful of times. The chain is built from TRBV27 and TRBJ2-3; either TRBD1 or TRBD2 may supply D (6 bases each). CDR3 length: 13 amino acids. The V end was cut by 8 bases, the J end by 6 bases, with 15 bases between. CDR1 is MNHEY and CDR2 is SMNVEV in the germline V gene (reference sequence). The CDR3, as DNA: TGTGCCAGCCGGAGGGGGGTAATCGATACGCAGTATTTT. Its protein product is CASRRGVIDTQYF.

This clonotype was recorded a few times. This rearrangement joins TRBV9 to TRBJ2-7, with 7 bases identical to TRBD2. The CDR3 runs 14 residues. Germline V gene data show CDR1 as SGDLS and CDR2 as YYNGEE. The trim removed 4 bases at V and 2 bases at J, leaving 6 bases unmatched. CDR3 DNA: TGTGCCAGCAGCCCGGGGGGTATCCCCTACGAGCAGTACTTC. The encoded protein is CASSPGGIPYEQYF.

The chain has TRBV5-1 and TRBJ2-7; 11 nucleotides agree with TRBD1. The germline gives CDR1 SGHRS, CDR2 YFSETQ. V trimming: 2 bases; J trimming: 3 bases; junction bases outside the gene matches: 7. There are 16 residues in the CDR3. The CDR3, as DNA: TGCGCCAGCAGCTTTGTGACCGGGACAGGGGGCTACGAGCAGTACTTC. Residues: CASSFVTGTGGYEQYF.

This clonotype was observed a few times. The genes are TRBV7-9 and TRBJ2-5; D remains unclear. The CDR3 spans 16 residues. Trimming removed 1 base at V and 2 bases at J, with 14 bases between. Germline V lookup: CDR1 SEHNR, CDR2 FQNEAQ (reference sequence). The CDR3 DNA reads TGTGCCAGCAGCTTAGACGGATTTTCTAGGCAAGAGACCCAGTACTTC. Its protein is CASSLDGFSRQETQYF.

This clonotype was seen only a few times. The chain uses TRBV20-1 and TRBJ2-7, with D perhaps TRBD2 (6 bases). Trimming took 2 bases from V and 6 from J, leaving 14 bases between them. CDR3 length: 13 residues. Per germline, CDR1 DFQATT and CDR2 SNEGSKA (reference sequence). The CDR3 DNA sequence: TGCAGTGCTAGAAAAACAAGGGGAGGCGAGCAGTACTTC. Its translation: CSARKTRGGEQYF.

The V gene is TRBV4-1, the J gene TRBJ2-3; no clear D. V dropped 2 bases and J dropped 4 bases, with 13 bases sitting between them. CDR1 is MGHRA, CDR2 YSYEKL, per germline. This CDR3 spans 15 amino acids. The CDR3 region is CASSQIKNRADTQYF. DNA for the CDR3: TGCGCCAGCAGCCAAATCAAAAATCGGGCAGATACGCAGTATTTT.

The CDR3 region is CASSLGQQGAKDEQFF. The CDR3, as DNA: TGCGCCAGCAGCCTGGGTCAACAGGGGGCTAAGGATGAGCAGTTCTTC. The chain links TRBV5-1 to TRBJ2-1; 9 bases line up with TRBD1. Looked up from germline, CDR1 is SGHRS and CDR2 is YFSETQ. This CDR3 has 16 residues. Unmatched junction bases numbered 13, after V lost 4 bases and J lost 8 bases. The variable domain in full, completed from reference TRBV5-1 and TRBJ2-1, reads KAGVTQTPRYLIKTRGQQVTLSCSPISGHRSVSWYQQTPGQGLQFLFEYFSETQRNKGNFPGRFSGRQFSNSRSEMNVSTLELGDSALYLCASSLGQQGAKDEQFFGPGTRLTVL.

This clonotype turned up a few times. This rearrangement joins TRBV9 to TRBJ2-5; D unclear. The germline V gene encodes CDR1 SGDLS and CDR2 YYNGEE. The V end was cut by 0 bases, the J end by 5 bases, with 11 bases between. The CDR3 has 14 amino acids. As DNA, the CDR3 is TGTGCCAGCAGCGTAGGGTCTGCGAGGGAGACCCAGTACTTC. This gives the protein CASSVGSARETQYF.

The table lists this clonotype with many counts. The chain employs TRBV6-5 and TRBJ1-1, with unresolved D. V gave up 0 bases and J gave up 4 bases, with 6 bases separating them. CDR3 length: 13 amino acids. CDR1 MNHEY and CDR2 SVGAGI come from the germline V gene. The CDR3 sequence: CASSYSPGTEAFF. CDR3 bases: TGTGCCAGCAGTTACTCCCCGGGCACTGAAGCTTTCTTT.

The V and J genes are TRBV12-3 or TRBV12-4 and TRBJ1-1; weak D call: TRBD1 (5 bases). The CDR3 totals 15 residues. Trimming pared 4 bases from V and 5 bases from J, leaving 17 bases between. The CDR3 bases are TGTGCCAGCAGTTCTCGGGACCATCTTAGGACTGAAGCTTTCTTT. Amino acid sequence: CASSSRDHLRTEAFF.

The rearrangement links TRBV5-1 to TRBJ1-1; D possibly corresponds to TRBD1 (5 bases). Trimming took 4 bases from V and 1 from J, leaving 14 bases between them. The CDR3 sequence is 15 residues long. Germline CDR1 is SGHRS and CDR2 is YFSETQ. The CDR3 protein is CASSRSGGTNTEAFF. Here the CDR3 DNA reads TGCGCCAGCAGCCGGAGTGGTGGGACGAACACTGAAGCTTTCTTT.

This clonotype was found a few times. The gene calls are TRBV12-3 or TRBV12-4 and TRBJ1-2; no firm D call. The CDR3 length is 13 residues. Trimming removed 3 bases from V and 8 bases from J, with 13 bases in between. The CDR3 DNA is TGTGCCAGCAGTTTCTCCGGGGAAAAGGGCTACACCTTC. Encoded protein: CASSFSGEKGYTF.

The CDR3: CSILISYEQYF. Written as DNA, the CDR3 is TGCAGTATCCTTATCTCCTACGAGCAGTACTTC. The rearrangement links TRBV20-1 to TRBJ2-7; D unresolved. Germline loops: CDR1 DFQATT, CDR2 SNEGSKA (reference sequence). V lost 8 bases, J lost 0 bases, and 8 bases lay in between. This CDR3 spans 11 amino acids.

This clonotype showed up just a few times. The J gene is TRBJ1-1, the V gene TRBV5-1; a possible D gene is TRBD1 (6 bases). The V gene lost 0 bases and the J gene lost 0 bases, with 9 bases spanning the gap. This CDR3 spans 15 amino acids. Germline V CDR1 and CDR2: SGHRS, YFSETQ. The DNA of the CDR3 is TGCGCCAGCAGCTTGGTGGGACAAGTGAACACTGAAGCTTTCTTT. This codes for CASSLVGQVNTEAFF.

CDR3 coding DNA: TGTGCTAGCAGAGCCCCAGGGGGCTTCTCTGGGGCCAACGTCCTGACTTTC. It codes for CASRAPGGFSGANVLTF. This chain uses TRBV19 with TRBJ2-6, with TRBD1 matching over 8 bases. This CDR3 spans 17 amino acids. Germline V lookup: CDR1 LNHDA, CDR2 SQIVND (reference sequence). Supplemented by reference TRBV19 and TRBJ2-6, the full variable domain reads DGGITQSPKYLFRKEGQNVTLSCEQNLNHDAMYWYRQDPGQGLRLIYYSQIVNDFQKGDIAEGYSVSREKKESFPLTVTSAQKNPTAFYLCASRAPGGFSGANVLTFGAGSRLTVL.

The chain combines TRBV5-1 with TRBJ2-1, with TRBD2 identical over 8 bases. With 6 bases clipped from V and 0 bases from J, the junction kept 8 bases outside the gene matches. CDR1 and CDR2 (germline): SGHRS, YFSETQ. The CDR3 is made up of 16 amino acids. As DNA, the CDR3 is TGCGCCAGCATGCAAAGCGGGGGAATCTCCTACAATGAGCAGTTCTTC. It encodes CASMQSGGISYNEQFF.

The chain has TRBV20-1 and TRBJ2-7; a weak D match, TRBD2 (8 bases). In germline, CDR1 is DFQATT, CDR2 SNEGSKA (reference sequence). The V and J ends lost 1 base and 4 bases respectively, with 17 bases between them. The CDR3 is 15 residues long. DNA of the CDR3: TGCAGTGCTAGAGTGGGAAGCGGGGGACAGTACGAGCAGTACTTC. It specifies CSARVGSGGQYEQYF.

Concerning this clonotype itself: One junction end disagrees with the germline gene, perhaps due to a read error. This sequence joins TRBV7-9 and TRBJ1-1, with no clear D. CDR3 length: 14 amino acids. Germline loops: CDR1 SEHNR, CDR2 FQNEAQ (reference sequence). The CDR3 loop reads CARSCGLVCAEAFF. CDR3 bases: TGTGCCAGGAGCTGCGGGCTCGTCTGCGCTGAAGCTTTCTTT.

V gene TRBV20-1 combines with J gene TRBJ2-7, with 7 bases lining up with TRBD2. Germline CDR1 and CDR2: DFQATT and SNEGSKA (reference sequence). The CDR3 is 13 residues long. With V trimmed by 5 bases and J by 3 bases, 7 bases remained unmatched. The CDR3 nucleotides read TGCAGTGCTGGGGAGGGTGGGAACTACGAGCAGTACTTC. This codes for CSAGEGGNYEQYF.

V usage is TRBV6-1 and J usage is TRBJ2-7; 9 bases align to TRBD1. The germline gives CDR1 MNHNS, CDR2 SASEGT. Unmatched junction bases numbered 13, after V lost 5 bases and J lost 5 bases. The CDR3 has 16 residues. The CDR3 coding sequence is TGTGCCAGCAGTCCAAGCCTGGGACAGGGACGAGACGAGCAGTACTTC. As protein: CASSPSLGQGRDEQYF.